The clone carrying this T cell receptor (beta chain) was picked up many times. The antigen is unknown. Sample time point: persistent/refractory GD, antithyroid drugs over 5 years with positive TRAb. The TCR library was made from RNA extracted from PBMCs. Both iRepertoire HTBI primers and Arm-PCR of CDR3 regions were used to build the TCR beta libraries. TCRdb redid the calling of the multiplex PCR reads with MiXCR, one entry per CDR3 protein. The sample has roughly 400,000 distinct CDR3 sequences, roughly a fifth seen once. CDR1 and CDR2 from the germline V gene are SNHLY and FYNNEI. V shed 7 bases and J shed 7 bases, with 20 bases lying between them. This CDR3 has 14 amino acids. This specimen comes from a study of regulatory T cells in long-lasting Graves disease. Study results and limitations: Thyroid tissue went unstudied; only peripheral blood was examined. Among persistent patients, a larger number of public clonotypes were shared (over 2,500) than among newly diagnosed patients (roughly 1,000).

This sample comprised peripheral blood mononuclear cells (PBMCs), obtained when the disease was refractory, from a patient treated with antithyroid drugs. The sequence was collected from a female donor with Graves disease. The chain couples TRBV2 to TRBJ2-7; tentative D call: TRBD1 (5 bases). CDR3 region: CASTGVAGHPEQYF. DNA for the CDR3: TGTGCCAGCACTGGGGTAGCAGGGCACCCAGAGCAGTACTTC.